Listed below are T cell receptor beta chains from one sample, sequenced in a study of cytomegalovirus exposure and HLA in healthy donors. Repertoires were generated with immunoSEQ multiplex PCR, while TCRdb's copy carries only in-frame clones and drops some. The table has around 100,000 clones, approximately 80% seen once. Input material: PBMCs. The receptors derive from a woman aged 18-29 years in good health and CMV-seronegative. Each CDR3 is given with its conserved first and last residue. A D gene is named only where the DNA matches it firmly. Only some rows state a clone size, as once, few, many or a class for expanded clones.

J	size	D	V	DNA	CDR3
TRBJ1-1	-	TRBD1	TRBV6-5	TGTGCCAGCAGTTACTCGTCAGGGGGCACTGAAGCTTTCTTT	CASSYSSGGTEAFF
TRBJ2-2	-	TRBD1	TRBV5-4	TGTGCCAGCAGTGGGACAGGGAGAAACTCCGGGGAGCTGTTTTTT	CASSGTGRNSGELFF
TRBJ2-1	-	TRBD2	TRBV10-3	TGTGCCATCAAGGGGACTAGCGGCACAGTTCAGCAGTTCTTC	CAIKGTSGTVQQFF
TRBJ1-4	-	-	TRBV19	TGTGCCAGTAGTATTGAGGCGGGGCGGAAAAAACTGTTTTTT	CASSIEAGRKKLFF
TRBJ1-4	-	-	TRBV27	TGTGCCAGCGCGGGGTCCGGGAGTGAAAAACTGTTTTTT	CASAGSGSEKLFF
TRBJ2-5	-	TRBD1	TRBV5-1	TGCGCCAGCAGCTTGGGGGGGACAGGGGGCGCGTGGGAGACCCAGTACTTC	CASSLGGTGGAWETQYF
TRBJ1-4	-	-	TRBV7-2	TGTGCCAGCAGCTTAGTTAACGGGATAGAAAAACTGTTTTTT	CASSLVNGIEKLFF
TRBJ1-5	-	-	TRBV30	TGTGCCTGGAGTGTAGCCAGGGAAAATCAGCCCCAGCATTTT	CAWSVARENQPQHF
TRBJ1-1	-	TRBD1	TRBV29-1	TGCAGCGTAGACAGGGAGAACACTGAAGCTTTCTTT	CSVDRENTEAFF
TRBJ2-7	once	TRBD2	TRBV5-1	TGCGCCAGCAGCGGGGGGACTAGCGGGACTTCCTACGAGCAGTACTTC	CASSGGTSGTSYEQYF
TRBJ1-1	-	-	TRBV19	TGTGCCAGTAGTTTCAGCGGGATCACTGAAGCTTTCTTT	CASSFSGITEAFF
TRBJ2-2	once	-	TRBV19	TGTGCCAGTAGTTTACAGGGAGACGGGGAGCTGTTTTTT	CASSLQGDGELFF
TRBJ2-1	-	-	TRBV5-4	TGTGCCAGCAGCTCCCCTACAGGGAGCTCCTACAATGAGCAGTTCTTC	CASSSPTGSSYNEQFF
TRBJ2-1	-	-	TRBV5-6	TGTGCCAGCAGCTTAGTATTACCCGGAGGTACTAGTCGGCAGTTCTTC	CASSLVLPGGTSRQFF
TRBJ2-3	-	TRBD1	TRBV6-5	TGTGCCAGCAGTCGGGACAGTAGTAGCACAGATACGCAGTATTTT	CASSRDSSSTDTQYF
TRBJ2-7	-	-	TRBV7-9	TGTGCCAGCAGCTTAGGGAGGTCCACCTACGAGCAGTACTTC	CASSLGRSTYEQYF
TRBJ2-1	few	-	TRBV6-5	TGTGCCAGCACCCCGGAACTAGCAAATGAGCAGTTCTTC	CASTPELANEQFF
TRBJ2-1	-	TRBD2	TRBV5-4	TGTGCCAGCAGCTCGACTAGCGGGGCAACCGGTGGTCTATGGAATGAGCAGTTCTTC	CASSSTSGATGGLWNEQFF
TRBJ1-2	-	-	TRBV28	TGTGCCAGCAGTTATACAGGTATATCCTATGGCTACACCTTC	CASSYTGISYGYTF
TRBJ1-6	-	-	TRBV19	TGTGCCAGTACCCTCGGGTTACCGAACTCCTATAATTCACCCCTCCACTTT	CASTLGLPNSYNSPLHF
TRBJ1-1	few	-	TRBV11-3	TGTGCCAGCAGCCCGGGGGCGGGGGTTGAAGCTTTCTTT	CASSPGAGVEAFF
TRBJ1-5	-	-	TRBV30	TGTGCCTGGAGTGTGAACAGAAATCAGCCCCAGCATTTT	CAWSVNRNQPQHF